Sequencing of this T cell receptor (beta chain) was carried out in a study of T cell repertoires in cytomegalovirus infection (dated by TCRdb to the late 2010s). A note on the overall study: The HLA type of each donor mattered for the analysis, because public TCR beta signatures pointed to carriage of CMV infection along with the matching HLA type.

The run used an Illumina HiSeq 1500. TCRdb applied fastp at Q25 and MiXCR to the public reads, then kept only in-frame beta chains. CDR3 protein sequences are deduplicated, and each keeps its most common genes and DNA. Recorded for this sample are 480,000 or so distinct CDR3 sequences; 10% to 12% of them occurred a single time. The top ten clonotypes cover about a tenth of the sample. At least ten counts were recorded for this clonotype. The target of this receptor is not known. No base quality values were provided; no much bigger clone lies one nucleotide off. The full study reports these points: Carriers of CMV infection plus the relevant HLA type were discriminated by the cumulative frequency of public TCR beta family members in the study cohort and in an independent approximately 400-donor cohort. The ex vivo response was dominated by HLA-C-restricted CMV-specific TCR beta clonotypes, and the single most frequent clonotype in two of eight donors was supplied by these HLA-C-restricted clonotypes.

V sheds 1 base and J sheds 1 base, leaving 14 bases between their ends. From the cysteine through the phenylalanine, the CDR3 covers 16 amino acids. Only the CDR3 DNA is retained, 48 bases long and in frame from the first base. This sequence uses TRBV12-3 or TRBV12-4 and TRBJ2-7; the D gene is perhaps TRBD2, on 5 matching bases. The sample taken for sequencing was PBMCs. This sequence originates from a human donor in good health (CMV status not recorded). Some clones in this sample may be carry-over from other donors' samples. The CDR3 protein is CASSLGSREGSYEQYF. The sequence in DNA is TGTGCCAGCAGTTTAGGATCGAGGGAAGGGTCCTACGAGCAGTACTTC.